This T cell receptor beta chain came from a study of T-cell memory formation after mild COVID-19. The ends were cut back, 7 bases at V and 7 bases at J, with 20 bases in the middle. Germline CDR1 and CDR2: DFQATT and SNEGSKA (reference sequence). The CDR3 spans 14 residues. Remarks on this clonotype: Its antigen is unknown.

5'RACE, which relied on constant-segment primers, yielded TCR alpha and TCR beta cDNA libraries carrying sample barcodes and UMIs. TCRdb redid the calling of the 5' RACE reads with MiXCR, one entry per CDR3 protein. The repertoire holds hundreds of thousands of distinct CDR3 sequences, around a sixth seen once, with about 22% in the top ten. Study-wide results and limits: Some SARS-CoV-2-responding clones were already detected in memory before infection.

The sample consisted of PBMCs or a T cell subset sorted from them (not recorded which). The J gene is TRBJ1-5, the V gene TRBV20-1; D might be TRBD1 (6 bases). The clonotype originates from a man in his late teens or twenties who had mild COVID-19 (a few samples of this study predate the infection). Cell type and time point are not known. Here the CDR3 DNA reads TGCAGTGTCCCGGACAGCACCCTTCAGCAGCCCCAGCATTTT. Translation gives CSVPDSTLQQPQHF.